This TCR beta chain was identified in a study of T cell responses to AZD1222 COVID-19 vaccine. General study points: Spike-wide vaccine-associated CD4 TCRs dominated at 160-218 and 743-854. The repertoires were collected only after the peak T cell response. Per reports, nearly half of all spike-specific TCRs target regions that are unmutated in variants. Donors were mostly white British, more females; clonal diversity possibly underestimated.

After removal of 4 bases from V and 13 bases from J, the junction contained 13 bases not matched to a gene. Germline V gene sequence: CDR1 SGHVS, CDR2 FQNEAQ. The CDR3 is 15 residues long. About this clone itself: Antigen unknown.

The method was immunoSEQ multiplex PCR; TCRdb's version includes in-frame clones alone and lacks a portion of them. The sample carries tens of thousands of clones, around nine tenths recorded once. The chain recombines TRBV7-8 with TRBJ1-6, with 7 bases aligning to TRBD1. This receptor was identified in an adult in good health. The source material was peripheral blood, sampled on day 0 of AZD1222 vaccination. This CDR3 is CASSSRQGVIGPLHF. The CDR3 bases are TGTGCCAGCAGCTCCCGACAGGGAGTAATTGGGCCCCTCCACTTT.